This TCR beta chain was identified during a study of blood T cell repertoires in COVID-19. Study-level information: COVID-19 samples collected from the United States, Italy and Spain covered acute and convalescent phases. The cDNA or gDNA used as material had been derived from T cells, B-cell-depleted T cells, or PBMCs.

The CDR3 runs 13 residues. V gave up 5 bases and J gave up 5 bases, with 12 bases separating them. Germline lookup yields CDR1 SGHRS and CDR2 YFSETQ. Source study methods: Quantification of nucleated cells was approximated via reference gene primer amplification. Repertoires were generated with immunoSEQ multiplex PCR, while TCRdb's copy carries only in-frame clones and drops some. V and J calls and clone size come straight from that table; D and trimming were deduced from the DNA. The sample records some 120,000 clones, about 91% being singletons. This TCR came from a woman in her forties or fifties with active or convalescent COVID-19. The sequencing sample was made of peripheral blood. The chain has TRBV5-1 and TRBJ2-3; D remains ambiguous. The CDR3 reads CASRARIQDTQYF. The CDR3 DNA sequence: TGCGCCAGCAGGGCCAGAATACAAGATACGCAGTATTTT.